The entry below gives a single T cell receptor beta chain sequence along with its context. The sample comes from a study of cytotoxic CD8 clonotypes in ibrutinib-treated CLL. CDR1 is DFQATT, CDR2 SNEGSKA, per germline (reference sequence). Trimming at V came to 8 bases and at J to 2 bases, leaving 2 bases not matched to a gene. There are 11 residues in the CDR3. The method was immunoSEQ multiplex PCR; TCRdb's version includes in-frame clones alone and lacks a portion of them. The table has about 130,000 clones, 79% seen once. The chain couples TRBV20-1 to TRBJ1-2, with TRBD1 matching over 7 bases. This sequence originates from a human donor with chronic lymphocytic leukemia. Specimen: PBMCs, collected after 12 months of ibrutinib treatment. CDR3 region: CSKQGNYGYTF. The CDR3 region has the DNA TGCAGTAAACAGGGGAACTATGGCTACACCTTC.